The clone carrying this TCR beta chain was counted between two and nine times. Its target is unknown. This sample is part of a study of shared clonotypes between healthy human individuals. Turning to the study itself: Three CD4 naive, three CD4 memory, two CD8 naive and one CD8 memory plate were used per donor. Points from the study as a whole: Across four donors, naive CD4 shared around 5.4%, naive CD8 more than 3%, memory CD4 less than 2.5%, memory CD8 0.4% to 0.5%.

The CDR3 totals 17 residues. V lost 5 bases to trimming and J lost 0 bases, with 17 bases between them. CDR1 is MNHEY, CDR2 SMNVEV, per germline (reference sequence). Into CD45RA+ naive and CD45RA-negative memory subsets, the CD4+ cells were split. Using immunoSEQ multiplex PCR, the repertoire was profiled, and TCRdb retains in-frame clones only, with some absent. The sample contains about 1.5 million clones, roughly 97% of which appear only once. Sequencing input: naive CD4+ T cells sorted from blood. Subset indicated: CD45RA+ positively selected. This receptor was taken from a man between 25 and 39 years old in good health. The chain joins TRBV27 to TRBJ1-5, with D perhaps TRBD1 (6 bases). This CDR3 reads CASSPPYRAVSNQPQHF. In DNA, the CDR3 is TGTGCCAGCAGTCCCCCTTACAGGGCGGTTAGCAATCAGCCCCAGCATTTT.